These 10 T cell receptor beta chains were sequenced from one sample in a study of cytomegalovirus exposure and HLA in healthy donors. PCR employed 60 Vbeta and 13 Jbeta primers. Assay: immunoSEQ multiplex PCR; the TCRdb copy retains only in-frame clones and omits some. Of approximately 120,000 clones in the sample, over 65% were seen once. The sample comprised PBMCs. These receptors all stem from a man aged 25 to 40 in good health and CMV-seropositive.

V usage is TRBV6-6 and J usage is TRBJ1-6; 10 bases are a match to TRBD1. This CDR3 comprises 14 residues. The V gene end was trimmed by 5 bases and the J gene end by 9 bases; junction bases not matched to a gene: 4. Germline V gives CDR1 MNHNY, CDR2 SVGAGI (reference sequence). The CDR3 region has the DNA TGTGCCAGCAGTGGGACAGGGGAGGCTTCACCCCTCCACTTT. It is translated as CASSGTGEASPLHF.

The chain employs TRBV7-8 and TRBJ2-7; 9 bases are a match to TRBD2. The trim removed 4 bases at V and 0 bases at J, leaving 7 bases unmatched. This CDR3 is 16 amino acids long. CDR1 SGHVS and CDR2 FQNEAQ come from the germline V gene. The CDR3 sequence: CASSSRGLANSYEQYF. The CDR3 DNA reads TGTGCCAGCAGCTCTCGTGGACTAGCGAACTCCTACGAGCAGTACTTC.

This clone was detected ten times or more. The CDR3 loop reads CASRYSSGGSYEQYF. The CDR3 nucleotides read TGCGCCAGCAGGTATTCTAGCGGGGGCTCCTACGAGCAGTACTTC. V usage is TRBV4-1 and J usage is TRBJ2-7; 10 nucleotides line up with TRBD2. Germline trimming cut 6 bases from V and 0 bases from J; bases unmatched to any gene: 5. Germline CDR1 is MGHRA and CDR2 is YSYEKL. The CDR3 is made up of 15 amino acids.

CDR3 coding DNA: TGTGCCAGCAGCTTAAGTGCATCGGGGTCTTTGCAGTTCTTC. Its translation: CASSLSASGSLQFF. The chain employs TRBV7-3 and TRBJ2-1, with D maybe TRBD2 (5 bases). Trimming took 1 base from V and 12 from J, leaving 16 bases between them. This CDR3 comprises 14 residues. Per germline, CDR1 SGHTA and CDR2 FQGTGA.

This clone was counted once. This chain uses TRBV6-5 with TRBJ1-1; D is undetermined. Germline loops: CDR1 MNHEY, CDR2 SVGAGI. V was shortened by 5 bases and J by 5 bases, with 12 bases between the two germline ends. CDR3 length equals 13 residues. CDR3 sequence reads: CASSPPGRTEAFF. CDR3 sequence (DNA): TGTGCCAGCAGTCCCCCTGGGAGGACTGAAGCTTTCTTT.

This chain joins TRBV15 and TRBJ2-6; 9 positions agree with TRBD1. This CDR3 contains 16 residues. The germline V gene encodes CDR1 LNHNV and CDR2 YYDKDF (reference sequence). Trimming took 4 bases from V and 2 from J; bases not matched to a gene: 3. The CDR3 coding sequence is TGTGCCACCAGCAAGCGGACAGGGGCTGGGGCCAACGTCCTGACTTTC. It yields the protein CATSKRTGAGANVLTF. Using reference TRBV15 and TRBJ2-6 for the parts outside the CDR3, the full variable domain is DAMVIQNPRYQVTQFGKPVTLSCSQTLNHNVMYWYQQKSSQAPKLLFHYYDKDFNNEADTPDNFQSRRPNTSFCFLDIRSPGLGDTAMYLCATSKRTGAGANVLTFGAGSRLTVL.

CDR3 nucleotide sequence: TGTGCCAGCCGACGACTAGCGGGATCCTACGAGCAGTACTTC. Translating it yields CASRRLAGSYEQYF. V and J are TRBV6-6 and TRBJ2-7; 11 bases are a match to TRBD2. Unmatched junction bases numbered 4, after V lost 8 bases and J lost 1 base. The CDR3 sequence is 14 residues long. CDR1 and CDR2 (germline): MNHNY, SVGAGI (reference sequence).

The gene calls are TRBV7-8 and TRBJ2-2; 12 bases align to TRBD2. This CDR3 is 17 amino acids long. Germline V lookup: CDR1 SGHVS, CDR2 FQNEAQ. Unmatched junction bases numbered 8, after V lost 4 bases and J lost 5 bases. CDR3 DNA: TGTGCCAGCAGCTCCCCAGTCCTAGCGGGAGGGACCGGGGAGCTGTTTTTT. Translation gives CASSSPVLAGGTGELFF.

CDR3 sequence: CASRLRGSNQPQHF. CDR3 nucleotide sequence: TGTGCCAGTAGGCTCAGGGGTAGCAATCAGCCCCAGCATTTT. The chain has TRBV19 and TRBJ1-5; possibly TRBD1 for D (6 bases). The germline CDR1 and CDR2 sequences are LNHDA and SQIVND (reference sequence). Between the trimmed V and J ends, which lost 6 bases and 0 bases, there was a span of 9 bases. This CDR3 has 14 residues.

The chain carries TRBV5-1 and TRBJ1-3; 8 bases are shared with TRBD1. From germline, CDR1 is SGHRS and CDR2 YFSETQ. The CDR3 runs to 16 residues. The trim removed 4 bases at V and 0 bases at J, leaving 6 bases unmatched. As DNA, the CDR3 is TGCGCCAGCAGCCAAACGGGACAGGTCTCTGGAAACACCATATATTTT. Translating gives CASSQTGQVSGNTIYF.